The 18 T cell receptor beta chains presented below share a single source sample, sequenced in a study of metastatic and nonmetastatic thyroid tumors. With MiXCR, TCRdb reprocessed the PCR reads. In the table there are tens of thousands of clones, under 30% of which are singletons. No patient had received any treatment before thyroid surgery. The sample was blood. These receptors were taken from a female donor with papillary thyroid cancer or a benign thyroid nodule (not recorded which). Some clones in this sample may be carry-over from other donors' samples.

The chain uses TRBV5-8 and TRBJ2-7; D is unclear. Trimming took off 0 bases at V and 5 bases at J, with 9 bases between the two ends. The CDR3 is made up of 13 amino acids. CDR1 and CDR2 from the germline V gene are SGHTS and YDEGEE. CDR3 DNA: TGTGCCAGCAGCTTGGGGCAGTTCAACGAGCAGTACTTC. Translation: CASSLGQFNEQYF.

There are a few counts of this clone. The CDR3 loop reads CASRCTNTEAFF. The CDR3 nucleotides are TGTGCCAGCAGGTGTACGAACACTGAAGCTTTCTTT. This rearrangement joins TRBV7-9 to TRBJ1-1; unclear D gene. Germline V gene data show CDR1 as SEHNR and CDR2 as FQNEAQ (reference sequence). V was cut by 6 bases and J by 1 base, with 6 bases left in between. This CDR3 has 12 residues.

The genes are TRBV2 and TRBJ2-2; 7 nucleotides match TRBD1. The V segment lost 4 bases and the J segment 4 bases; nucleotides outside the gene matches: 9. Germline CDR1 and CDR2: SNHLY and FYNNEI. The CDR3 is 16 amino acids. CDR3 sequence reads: CASSVKGQSFTGELFF. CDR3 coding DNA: TGTGCCAGCAGTGTCAAGGGACAGTCTTTCACCGGGGAGCTGTTTTTT.

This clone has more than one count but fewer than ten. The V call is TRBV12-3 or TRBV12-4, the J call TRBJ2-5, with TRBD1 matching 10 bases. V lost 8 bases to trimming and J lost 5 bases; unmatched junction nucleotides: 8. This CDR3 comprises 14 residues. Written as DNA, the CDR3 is TGTGCCAGCCGAAGACAGGGGGCGGGGGAGACCCAGTACTTC. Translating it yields CASRRQGAGETQYF.

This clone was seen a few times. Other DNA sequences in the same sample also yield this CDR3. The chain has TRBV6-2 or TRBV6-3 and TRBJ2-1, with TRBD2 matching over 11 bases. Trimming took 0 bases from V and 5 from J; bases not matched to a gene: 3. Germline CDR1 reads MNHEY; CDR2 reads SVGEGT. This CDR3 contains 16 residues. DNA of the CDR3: TGTGCCAGCAGTTACTCACTAGCGGGAGTAAACAATGAGCAGTTCTTC. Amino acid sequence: CASSYSLAGVNNEQFF.

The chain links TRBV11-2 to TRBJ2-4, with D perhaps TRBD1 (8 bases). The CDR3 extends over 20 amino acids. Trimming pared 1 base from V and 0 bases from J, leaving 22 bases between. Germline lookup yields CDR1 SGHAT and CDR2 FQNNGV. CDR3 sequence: CASSLVPRVQGGVAKNIQYF. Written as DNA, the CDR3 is TGTGCCAGCAGCTTAGTCCCACGGGTACAGGGGGGGGTAGCCAAAAACATTCAGTACTTC.

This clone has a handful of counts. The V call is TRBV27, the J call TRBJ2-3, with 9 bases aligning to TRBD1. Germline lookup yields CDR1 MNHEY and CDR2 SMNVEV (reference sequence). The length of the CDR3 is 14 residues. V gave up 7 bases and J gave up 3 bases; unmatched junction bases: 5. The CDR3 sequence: CASKPGQGTDTQYF. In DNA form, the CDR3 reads TGTGCCAGCAAACCGGGACAGGGAACAGATACGCAGTATTTT.

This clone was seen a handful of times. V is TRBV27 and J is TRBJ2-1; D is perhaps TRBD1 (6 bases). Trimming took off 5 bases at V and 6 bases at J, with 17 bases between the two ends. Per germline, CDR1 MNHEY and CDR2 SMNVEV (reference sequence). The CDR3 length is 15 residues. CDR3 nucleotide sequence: TGTGCCAGCAGTAGAGAGGGGGTGGGATTCAATGAGCAGTTCTTC. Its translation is CASSREGVGFNEQFF.

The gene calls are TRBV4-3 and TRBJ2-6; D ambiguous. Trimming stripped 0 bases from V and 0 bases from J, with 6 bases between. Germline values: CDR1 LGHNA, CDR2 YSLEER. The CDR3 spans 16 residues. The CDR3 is CASSQEFTSGANVLTF. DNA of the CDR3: TGCGCCAGCAGCCAAGAATTTACCTCTGGGGCCAACGTCCTGACTTTC.

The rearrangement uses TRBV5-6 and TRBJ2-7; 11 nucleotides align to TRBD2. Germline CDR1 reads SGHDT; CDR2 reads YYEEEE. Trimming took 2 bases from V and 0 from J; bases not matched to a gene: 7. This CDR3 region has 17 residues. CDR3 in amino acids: CASSFLGTSGISYEQYF. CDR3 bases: TGTGCCAGCAGCTTTTTGGGGACTAGCGGAATCTCCTACGAGCAGTACTTC.

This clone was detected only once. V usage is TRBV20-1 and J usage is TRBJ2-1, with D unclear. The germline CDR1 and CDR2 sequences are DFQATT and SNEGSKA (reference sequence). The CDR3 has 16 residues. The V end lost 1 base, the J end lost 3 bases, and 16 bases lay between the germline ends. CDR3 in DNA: TGCAGTGCTAGAGTTTTGGTGGGATCCCTCTACAATGAGCAGTTCTTC. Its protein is CSARVLVGSLYNEQFF.

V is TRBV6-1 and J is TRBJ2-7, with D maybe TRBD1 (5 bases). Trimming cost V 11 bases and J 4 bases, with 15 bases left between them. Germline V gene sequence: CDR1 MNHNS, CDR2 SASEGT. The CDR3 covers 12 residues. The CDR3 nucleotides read TGTGCCTCCCAAGGGGCCGGTTACGAGCAGTACTTC. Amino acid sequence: CASQGAGYEQYF.

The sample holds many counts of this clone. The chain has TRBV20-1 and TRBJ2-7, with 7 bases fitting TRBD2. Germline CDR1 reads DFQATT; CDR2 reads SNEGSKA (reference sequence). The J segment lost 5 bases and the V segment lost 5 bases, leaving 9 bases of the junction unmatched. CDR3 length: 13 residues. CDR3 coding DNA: TGCAGTGCTGGGCCGGGACTACCTCACGAGCAGTACTTC. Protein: CSAGPGLPHEQYF.

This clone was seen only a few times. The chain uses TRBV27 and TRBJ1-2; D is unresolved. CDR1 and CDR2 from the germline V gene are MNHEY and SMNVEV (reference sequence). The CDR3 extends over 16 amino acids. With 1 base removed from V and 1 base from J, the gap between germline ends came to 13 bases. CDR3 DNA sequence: TGTGCCAGCAGTTTATACTGGTCGGGCGGTAACTATGGCTACACCTTC. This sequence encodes CASSLYWSGGNYGYTF.

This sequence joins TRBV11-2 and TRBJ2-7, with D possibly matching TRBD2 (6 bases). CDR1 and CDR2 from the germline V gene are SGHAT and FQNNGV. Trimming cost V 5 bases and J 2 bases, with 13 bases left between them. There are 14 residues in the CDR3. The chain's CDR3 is CASSPISGTYEQYF. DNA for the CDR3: TGTGCCAGCAGCCCAATTAGCGGAACCTACGAGCAGTACTTC.

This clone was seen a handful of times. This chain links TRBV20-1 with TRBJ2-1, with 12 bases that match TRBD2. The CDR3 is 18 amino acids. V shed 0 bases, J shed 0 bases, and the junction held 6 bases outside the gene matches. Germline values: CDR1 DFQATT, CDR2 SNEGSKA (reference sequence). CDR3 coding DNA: TGCAGTGCTAGAGATTGGCTAGCGGGAGGGAACTCCTACAATGAGCAGTTCTTC. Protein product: CSARDWLAGGNSYNEQFF.

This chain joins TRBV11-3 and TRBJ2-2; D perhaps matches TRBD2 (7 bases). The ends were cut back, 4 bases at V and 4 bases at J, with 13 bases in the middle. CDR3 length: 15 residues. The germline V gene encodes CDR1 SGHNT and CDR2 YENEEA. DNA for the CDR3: TGTGCCAGCAGCTCCGGACTAGGGGGCACCGGGGAGCTGTTTTTT. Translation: CASSSGLGGTGELFF. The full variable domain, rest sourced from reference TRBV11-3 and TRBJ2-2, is EAGVVQSPRYKIIEKKQPVAFWCNPISGHNTLYWYLQNLGQGPELLIRYENEEAVDDSQLPKDRFSAERLKGVDSTLKIQPAELGDSAVYLCASSSGLGGTGELFFGEGSRLTVL.

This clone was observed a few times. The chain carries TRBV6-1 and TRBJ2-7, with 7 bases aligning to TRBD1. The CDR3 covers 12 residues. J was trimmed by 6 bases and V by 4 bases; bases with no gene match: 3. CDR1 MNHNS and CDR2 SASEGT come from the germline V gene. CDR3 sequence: CASSAYRGEQYF. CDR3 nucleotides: TGTGCCAGCAGTGCCTACAGGGGCGAGCAGTACTTC.